The 18 T cell receptor beta chains below come from one sample, sequenced in a study of blood T cell repertoires in COVID-19 (dated by TCRdb to between 2020 and 2021). Library generation was performed with the immunoSEQ multiplex PCR assay. TCRdb mirrors the immuneACCESS table, restricted to in-frame sequences. Some clones are absent from its copies; in checked studies, under half trace to an unresolved V gene, and the reason for the others is unknown. The sample table holds around 190,000 clones, of which roughly 90% were seen once. The top ten clones comprise about a tenth of the sample. Sequenced: PBMCs or T cells enriched from blood (not recorded which). The receptors derive from a man aged 18-30 years with acute COVID-19.

This chain links TRBV27 with TRBJ2-6; D possibly corresponds to TRBD1 (7 bases). This CDR3 has 17 amino acids. Germline assignment: CDR1 MNHEY and CDR2 SMNVEV (reference sequence). Trimming removed 5 bases from V and 0 bases from J, with 14 bases in between. The CDR3 bases are TGTGCCAGCAGTGCGGGACAGCCGAGCTCTGGGGCCAACGTCCTGACTTTC. It is translated as CASSAGQPSSGANVLTF.

This chain connects TRBV5-1 to TRBJ2-1; 7 bases line up with TRBD2. Per germline, CDR1 SGHRS and CDR2 YFSETQ. CDR3 size: 13 residues. With V trimmed by 6 bases and J by 4 bases, 4 bases remained unmatched. The CDR3 is CASTSGNYNEQFF. The DNA of the CDR3 is TGCGCCAGCACTAGCGGAAATTACAATGAGCAGTTCTTC.

The J gene is TRBJ1-1, the V gene TRBV18; tentatively, D is TRBD1 (6 bases). The CDR3 consists of 13 residues. The germline V gene has CDR1 KGHSH and CDR2 LQKENI. V was shortened by 2 bases and J by 3 bases, with 7 bases between the two germline ends. The chain's CDR3 is CASSPAGDTEAFF. The CDR3 DNA is TGTGCCAGCTCACCAGCAGGGGACACTGAAGCTTTCTTT.

This clone was seen only once. The V and J genes are TRBV28 and TRBJ2-2; 8 bases line up with TRBD2. This CDR3 region has 18 residues. Per germline, CDR1 MDHEN and CDR2 SYDVKM. With 8 bases clipped from V and 4 bases from J, the junction kept 18 bases outside the gene matches. CDR3 sequence reads: CASETPSKGLVATGELFF. The CDR3, as DNA: TGTGCCAGCGAAACCCCCAGTAAGGGACTAGTCGCCACCGGGGAGCTGTTTTTT.

The chain combines TRBV29-1 with TRBJ2-7, with TRBD1 matching 7 bases. Germline loops: CDR1 SQVTM, CDR2 ANQGSEA. V lost 6 bases, J lost 2 bases, and 7 bases stayed unmatched. This CDR3 has 13 residues. CDR3 protein: CSVLDRDTYEQYF. For the CDR3, the DNA is TGCAGCGTACTTGACAGGGATACCTACGAGCAGTACTTC.

This chain joins TRBV11-2 and TRBJ1-5, with D unclear. The CDR3 is 15 residues long. Germline V gene sequence: CDR1 SGHAT, CDR2 FQNNGV. Trimming removed 3 bases from V and 0 bases from J, with 9 bases in between. CDR3: CASSLRIHSNQPQHF. CDR3 sequence (DNA): TGTGCCAGCAGCTTGCGGATACATAGCAATCAGCCCCAGCATTTT.

The chain uses TRBV28 and TRBJ2-7; 8 bases line up with TRBD1. CDR3 length equals 14 residues. From germline, CDR1 is MDHEN and CDR2 SYDVKM. The V gene end was trimmed by 2 bases and the J gene end by 6 bases; junction bases not matched to a gene: 6. The CDR3 sequence is CASSLGVQGGEQYF. CDR3 in DNA: TGTGCCAGCAGTTTAGGCGTACAGGGGGGCGAGCAGTACTTC.

The chain links TRBV6-5 to TRBJ2-7, with a weak D call TRBD2 (6 bases). Trimming left V 9 bases short and J 0 bases short, with 12 bases between. Per germline, CDR1 MNHEY and CDR2 SVGAGI. The CDR3 covers 13 residues. For the CDR3, the DNA is TGTGCCAGTGGCGGGGTCAGCTCCTACGAGCAGTACTTC. It translates to CASGGVSSYEQYF.

The chain uses TRBV19 and TRBJ2-3; D perhaps matches TRBD2 (5 bases). CDR3 size: 14 residues. V lost 3 bases to trimming and J lost 4 bases, with 11 bases between them. Germline V gene data show CDR1 as LNHDA and CDR2 as SQIVND (reference sequence). CDR3 DNA sequence: TGTGCCAGTAGTATGGGCCCTAGCTCAGATACGCAGTATTTT. It encodes CASSMGPSSDTQYF.

The chain employs TRBV18 and TRBJ2-7; D remains unclear. Germline values: CDR1 KGHSH, CDR2 LQKENI. V was trimmed by 6 bases and J by 6 bases, leaving 21 bases between them. The CDR3 is 15 amino acids. The CDR3: CASSPNEASFVEQYF. Here the CDR3 DNA reads TGTGCCAGCTCTCCAAACGAGGCGTCGTTCGTCGAGCAGTACTTC.

The J gene is TRBJ1-6, the V gene TRBV25-1; D is perhaps TRBD1 (6 bases). Germline CDR1 and CDR2: MGHDK and SYGVNS. The V end was cut by 6 bases, the J end by 9 bases, with 15 bases between. This CDR3 contains 14 residues. CDR3 sequence (DNA): TGTGCCAGCAGCAGGGGATCTGGGGGTTCACCCCTCCACTTT. Protein product: CASSRGSGGSPLHF.

This chain joins TRBV3-1 (or the pseudogene TRBV3-2) and TRBJ2-3, with a tentative D call TRBD2 (6 bases). Germline CDR1 LGHDT, CDR2 YNNKEL (reference sequence). This CDR3 has 16 amino acids. Trimming pared 4 bases from V and 2 bases from J, leaving 16 bases between. The CDR3 protein is CASSPTGLSFTDTQYF. CDR3 nucleotides: TGTGCCAGCAGCCCAACGGGACTCAGTTTCACAGATACGCAGTATTTT.

The V call is TRBV14, the J call TRBJ2-5, with D hard to call. Deletions cut 1 base from V and 5 bases from J, with 14 bases between. This CDR3 has 15 amino acids. Germline-derived CDR1 and CDR2 are SGHDN and FVKESK. This CDR3 reads CASSQVWAEEETQYF. CDR3 in DNA: TGTGCCAGCAGCCAAGTGTGGGCAGAAGAGGAGACCCAGTACTTC.

This chain connects TRBV25-1 to TRBJ1-4; 8 bases match TRBD1. The CDR3 extends over 14 amino acids. Germline V gives CDR1 MGHDK, CDR2 SYGVNS. V shed 3 bases and J 8 bases; nucleotides not matched to a gene: 5. CDR3 in amino acids: CASSDRGLGEKLFF. The DNA for the CDR3 is TGTGCCAGCAGTGACAGGGGGCTAGGAGAAAAACTGTTTTTT.

In this sample, this clone turned up a few times. V and J are TRBV28 and TRBJ1-2; 9 nucleotides line up with TRBD1. Germline V CDR1 and CDR2: MDHEN, SYDVKM. There are 14 residues in the CDR3. Trimming at V came to 2 bases and at J to 7 bases, leaving 5 bases not matched to a gene. The CDR3 coding sequence is TGTGCCAGCAGTTTAAGCCCGGACAGGGGTGGCTACACCTTC. Its translation is CASSLSPDRGGYTF.

The V and J genes are TRBV15 and TRBJ2-6; D is unclear. Germline-derived CDR1 and CDR2 are LNHNV and YYDKDF (reference sequence). V shed 0 bases and J shed 2 bases, with 5 bases lying between them. This CDR3 contains 15 residues. CDR3 in DNA: TGTGCCACCAGCAGAGACAGAACTGGGGCCAACGTCCTGACTTTC. Translated: CATSRDRTGANVLTF.

The genes are TRBV24-1 and TRBJ2-3; 8 nucleotides agree with TRBD2. The V segment lost 1 base and the J segment 0 bases; nucleotides outside the gene matches: 14. The length of the CDR3 is 20 residues. Germline V gene data show CDR1 as KGHDR and CDR2 as SFDVKD. The CDR3 loop is CATSDFYNPAGEWSTDTQYF. CDR3 sequence (DNA): TGTGCCACCAGTGATTTCTATAATCCAGCGGGAGAGTGGAGCACAGATACGCAGTATTTT.

The rearrangement joins TRBV7-2 to TRBJ1-1, with 8 bases that match TRBD1. The J segment lost 6 bases and the V segment lost 4 bases, leaving 7 bases of the junction unmatched. Looked up from germline, CDR1 is SGHTA and CDR2 is FQGNSA. This CDR3 spans 14 amino acids. The CDR3 region has the DNA TGTGCCAGCAGCTCGACAGGGGTTGGGGCTGAAGCTTTCTTT. This gives the protein CASSSTGVGAEAFF.